Below are 19 T cell receptor beta chains sequenced from a single sample in a study of T cell responses to AZD1222 COVID-19 vaccine (dated by TCRdb to 2020 to 2022). The time point label on this specimen signifies: baseline before first vaccination. Library prep was done by the immunoSEQ multiplex PCR assay. Entries here come from immuneACCESS through TCRdb and include only in-frame sequences with V and J called. Some clones fail to appear in such tables; in the studies checked, an unresolved V gene covers under half of the shortfall, and the cause of the remainder is unknown. Present in this sample are 96,000 or so clones, 85% to 90% of which were seen just once. Of the sample, about 28% is held by the ten largest clones. The starting material was peripheral blood, obtained on day 0 of AZD1222 vaccination. Every receptor here comes from an adult in good health.

The chain links TRBV6-2 or TRBV6-3 to TRBJ2-7; D is unresolved. V dropped 4 bases and J dropped 4 bases, with 8 bases sitting between them. Germline CDR1 reads MNHEY; CDR2 reads SVGEGT. This CDR3 is built from 12 residues. Here the CDR3 reads CASSSGAYEQYF. The CDR3 nucleotides read TGTGCCAGCAGTTCAGGAGCGTACGAGCAGTACTTC.

This rearrangement joins TRBV29-1 to TRBJ1-1; 8 bases match TRBD1. The V segment lost 7 bases and the J segment 1 base; nucleotides outside the gene matches: 5. This CDR3 has 13 residues. Germline CDR1 reads SQVTM; CDR2 reads ANQGSEA. CDR3 sequence: CSAQGQANTEAFF. The CDR3, as DNA: TGCAGCGCCCAGGGACAGGCGAACACTGAAGCTTTCTTT.

V usage is TRBV7-3 and J usage is TRBJ2-7; perhaps TRBD2 as D (6 bases). Germline CDR1 and CDR2: SGHTA and FQGTGA. This CDR3 comprises 14 residues. Trimming shortened V by 1 base and J by 3 bases, and 10 bases separated the two germline ends. In DNA form, the CDR3 reads TGTGCCAGCAGCTTAAAGGGTAGCGGCTACGAGCAGTACTTC. Residues: CASSLKGSGYEQYF.

The V and J genes are TRBV2 and TRBJ2-7; 11 bases agree with TRBD2. The CDR3 has 13 residues. The trim removed 6 bases at V and 7 bases at J, leaving 5 bases unmatched. From germline, CDR1 is SNHLY and CDR2 FYNNEI. CDR3 in DNA: TGTGCCAGCAGGGGACTAGCGGTGTGGGAGCAGTACTTC. Its protein is CASRGLAVWEQYF.

The chain employs TRBV24-1 and TRBJ2-1; D might be TRBD1 (5 bases). Per germline, CDR1 KGHDR and CDR2 SFDVKD. This CDR3 contains 15 residues. Trimming left V 2 bases short and J 6 bases short, with 13 bases between. DNA for the CDR3: TGTGCCACCAGTGATTCTTCCAGGGCCGGCAATGAGCAGTTCTTC. This translates into CATSDSSRAGNEQFF.

The J gene is TRBJ2-7, the V gene TRBV5-4, with 10 bases that match TRBD2. Trimming cost V 0 bases and J 2 bases; bases outside gene matches: 5. This CDR3 has 16 amino acids. CDR1 is SGHNT, CDR2 YYREEE, per germline (reference sequence). DNA of the CDR3: TGTGCCAGCAGCTTGGGGGGGCTAGCGGGAGCCTACGAGCAGTACTTC. It encodes CASSLGGLAGAYEQYF.

This chain joins TRBV27 and TRBJ2-1; 9 bases agree with TRBD2. The CDR3 loop spans 12 amino acids. Germline CDR1 and CDR2: MNHEY and SMNVEV (reference sequence). The J segment lost 10 bases and the V segment lost 2 bases, leaving 0 bases of the junction unmatched. This chain's CDR3 is CASSLAGGEQFF. DNA of the CDR3: TGTGCCAGCAGTTTAGCGGGGGGGGAGCAGTTCTTC.

J is TRBJ1-3 and V is TRBV3-1 (or the pseudogene TRBV3-2), with D unclear. In germline, CDR1 is LGHDT, CDR2 YNNKEL (reference sequence). V lost 0 bases and J 4 bases, leaving 13 bases between the germline ends. The CDR3 totals 16 residues. CDR3 DNA: TGTGCCAGCAGCCAAGATTTCAGGCACTTAGGAAACACCATATATTTT. This gives the protein CASSQDFRHLGNTIYF.

Details on this clone: Other DNA sequences in the sample encode the same CDR3. The chain recombines TRBV18 with TRBJ2-7; D is undetermined. V was trimmed by 3 bases and J by 3 bases, leaving 9 bases between them. CDR3 length equals 13 residues. CDR1 KGHSH and CDR2 LQKENI come from the germline V gene. CDR3 in amino acids: CASSPSTLYEQYF. The CDR3 DNA reads as TGTGCCAGCTCACCGTCGACGCTCTACGAGCAGTACTTC.

V gene TRBV28 combines with J gene TRBJ1-5; no definite D call. The CDR3 loop spans 13 amino acids. Trimming pared 6 bases from V and 3 bases from J, leaving 9 bases between. Germline lookup yields CDR1 MDHEN and CDR2 SYDVKM. The CDR3, as DNA: TGTGCCAGCAGAAGGGTATCCAATCAGCCCCAGCATTTT. Amino acids: CASRRVSNQPQHF.

V is TRBV5-1 and J is TRBJ2-1; 7 nucleotides line up with TRBD2. From germline, CDR1 is SGHRS and CDR2 YFSETQ. V dropped 7 bases and J dropped 7; count of bases not matched to a gene: 14. This CDR3 comprises 15 residues. CDR3 residues: CASATAGVAWNEQFF. The CDR3 bases are TGCGCCAGCGCAACGGCGGGAGTTGCTTGGAATGAGCAGTTCTTC.

The chain uses TRBV6-5 and TRBJ1-3, with a weak D call TRBD1 (6 bases). V was cut by 10 bases and J by 3 bases, with 13 bases left in between. The CDR3 runs to 13 residues. Germline V gene sequence: CDR1 MNHEY, CDR2 SVGAGI. The DNA of the CDR3 is TGTGCCACGGCGGGGGCGTATGGAAACACCATATATTTT. It encodes CATAGAYGNTIYF.

The chain uses TRBV19 and TRBJ1-5, with D perhaps TRBD1 (6 bases). The V gene lost 7 bases and the J gene lost 6 bases, with 10 bases spanning the gap. The CDR3 has 12 amino acids. Germline CDR1 is LNHDA and CDR2 is SQIVND (reference sequence). CDR3 region: CASTGGVQPQHF. Here the CDR3 DNA reads TGTGCCAGTACTGGGGGCGTTCAGCCCCAGCATTTT. Complete variable domain (other parts from reference TRBV19 and TRBJ1-5): DGGITQSPKYLFRKEGQNVTLSCEQNLNHDAMYWYRQDPGQGLRLIYYSQIVNDFQKGDIAEGYSVSREKKESFPLTVTSAQKNPTAFYLCASTGGVQPQHFGDGTRLSIL.

The count of this clone is one. CDR3 nucleotides: TGCGCCAGCAGCCAAGGGCCGGGACTAGGGACCACAGATACGCAGTATTTT. Amino acid sequence: CASSQGPGLGTTDTQYF. The rearrangement uses TRBV4-3 and TRBJ2-3, with 8 positions matching TRBD2. V gave up 1 base and J gave up 2 bases; unmatched junction bases: 8. This CDR3 contains 17 residues. From germline, CDR1 is LGHNA and CDR2 YSLEER.

The chain uses TRBV7-2 and TRBJ2-1; 11 bases agree with TRBD2. This CDR3 comprises 16 residues. Germline assignment: CDR1 SGHTA and CDR2 FQGNSA. With V trimmed by 5 bases and J by 4 bases, 7 bases remained unmatched. The CDR3 sequence is CASSLTSGSQYNEQFF. CDR3 DNA sequence: TGTGCCAGCAGCCTAACTAGCGGGAGTCAATACAATGAGCAGTTCTTC.

This clone showed up just once. The chain carries TRBV12-3 or TRBV12-4 and TRBJ2-7, with 10 nucleotides matching TRBD2. CDR3 length equals 13 residues. Trimming cost V 4 bases and J 7 bases; bases outside gene matches: 4. This chain's CDR3 is CASSSTTSGEQYF. CDR3 bases: TGTGCCAGCAGTTCCACGACTAGCGGGGAGCAGTACTTC.

This sequence joins TRBV21-1 and TRBJ2-5; the table's D call, TRBD2, has no DNA check behind it. TRBV21-1 is shown as a pseudogene. The CDR3 has 19 residues. CDR3 amino acids: CASSKVRVGLAVFQETQYF. The CDR3 bases are TGTGCCAGCAGCAAAGTAAGGGTGGGGCTAGCGGTTTTCCAAGAGACCCAGTACTTC.

The genes are TRBV12-3 or TRBV12-4 and TRBJ2-1; D remains ambiguous. The CDR3 is 13 amino acids. V lost 4 bases and J 7 bases, leaving 11 bases between the germline ends. The CDR3 protein is CASSSSLPNEQFF. The CDR3 bases are TGTGCCAGCAGTTCATCACTTCCTAATGAGCAGTTCTTC.

The chain couples TRBV6-5 to TRBJ1-1, with 8 bases aligning to TRBD1. V lost 8 bases and J lost 0; bases outside the gene matches: 8. The CDR3 sequence is 15 residues long. Germline lookup yields CDR1 MNHEY and CDR2 SVGAGI. The CDR3 spells CASHPDRGLNTEAFF. CDR3 in DNA: TGTGCCAGCCACCCCGACAGGGGCCTGAACACTGAAGCTTTCTTT.